This TCR beta chain came from a study of beta chain features in type 1 diabetes. In the study overall: Sorted cells examined across all samples numbered about 110,000,000. Study-wide points: Shorter TCRB CDR3s, moderately but significantly so, were found in Type 1 diabetes patients in all four CD4+ subsets. A potential influence of HLA type upon TCRB rearrangement remained unresolved herein.

V was pared by 3 bases and J by 4 bases, with 17 bases between. This CDR3 spans 15 amino acids. Germline CDR1 SGHKS, CDR2 YYEKEE (reference sequence). On this clone itself: Its antigen is not known.

CD4+ naive, central memory, regulatory and stem cell-like memory cells were sorted via CD45RO/CCR7/CD25/CD127/CD95/CD27. The sequenced template was cDNA made from the entire isolated RNA. Data came from immunoSEQ multiplex PCR; TCRdb stores just in-frame clones and leaves some out. The sample yields about 340,000 clones, roughly 8% seen once. The origin of this receptor is a woman aged 18-35 years in good health. Material for sequencing was central memory CD4+ T cells from blood. The rearrangement joins TRBV5-5 to TRBJ2-7, with a possible D match to TRBD2 (6 bases). CDR3 in DNA: TGTGCCAGCAGCTCGAGCCCGGGACTGACATACGAGCAGTACTTC. This sequence encodes CASSSSPGLTYEQYF.